The sequence of this T cell receptor beta chain was determined in a study of blood T cell repertoires in COVID-19 (dated by TCRdb to the early 2020s). At the level of the whole study: Collaborator samples came from the United States, Italy and Spain and covered acute and convalescent phases of COVID-19. The material from the prospective study consisted of cDNA or gDNA derived from T cells, B-cell-depleted T cells, or PBMCs. Deeply sampled blood TCRbeta repertoires from subjects exposed to, actively infected with, or recovered from COVID-19 were included in the dataset. A freely available public database, intended as a resource for researchers studying the immune response to SARS-CoV-2, is where the repertoires were released. Samples came from the ongoing ImmuneRACE study (first 160 participants) plus 1,254 subjects from 6 global collaborators. Sample metadata almost always included a de-identified subject ID, COVID-19 status, age in years and sex. Where available, HLA class I and class II types were taken from metadata supplied by the sample provider and were not determined by assay-based typing.

Participants in the prospective study were aged roughly 18 to 89 years, lived in more than 20 United States geographic areas, and enrolled through a virtual design. In the prospective study, participants were assigned to cohorts based on the clinical history participants reported in a screening survey and a study questionnaire. Mobile phlebotomists in the prospective study collected whole blood, serum and a nasopharyngeal or oropharyngeal swab from every participant. Over a roughly 2-month period, participants in the prospective study had the option of providing additional blood draws and questionnaires. Blood samples from the prospective study were shipped frozen or at room temperature prior to DNA extraction. The immunoSEQ Assay, a bias-controlled multiplex PCR, was used to amplify TCRbeta CDR3 regions from genomic DNA. The paper's processing steps were these. The number of nucleated cells in each sample was estimated from the amplification of reference gene primers within the assay. To quantify the absolute abundance of each unique TCRbeta CDR3 rearrangement, sequence reads were collapsed and filtered. For each sample, productive Simpson clonality was calculated as the square root of Simpson's diversity index across productive rearrangements. This immuneACCESS table, as held by TCRdb, lists in-frame sequences with V and J called but not all clones. Of the missing ones, under half trace to an unresolved V gene in checked studies; the others have no known cause. V, J and clone size were drawn from that table, and D and trimming were deduced from the DNA. The sample table records more than 200,000 clones; around 82% of these occur just once. The leading ten clones occupy about 7.2% of the sample.

The full study reports these points: The amount of clinical and demographic metadata varied by source and participant and was provided uncurated.

V gives up 10 bases and J gives up 4 bases, and the segment between their germline ends measures 19 bases. Measured from the cysteine to the phenylalanine, the CDR3 is 14 residues long. The DNA shown is the 42-base CDR3, in frame from base 1. The germline V gene (reference sequence) yields LGHDT for CDR1 and YNNKEL for CDR2. Concerning this clone: Its antigen specificity is not known. No per-base quality is available; no much larger clone lies one base away.

Sequenced material: PBMCs or T cells enriched from blood (not recorded which). The chain is assembled from TRBV3-1 (or the pseudogene TRBV3-2) and TRBJ1-1; the D region possibly corresponds to TRBD1 (6 bases align). The source of this sequence is a woman aged 40 to 50 with acute COVID-19. The DNA sequence is TGTGCCACCACGGTGGCGGGGGCAGGCACTGAAGCTTTCTTT. This codes for CATTVAGAGTEAFF.